A single sample gave rise to the 14 T cell receptor beta chains below, sequenced in a study of beta chain features in type 1 diabetes. Study findings and constraints: Shortening that was moderate but significant affected the TCRB CDR3s of Type 1 diabetes patients in all four CD4+ subsets.

Their cognate antigens are unknown. The sequenced template was cDNA made from the entire isolated RNA. The table came from immunoSEQ multiplex PCR; TCRdb's copy has only in-frame clones and leaves some out. The sample lists fewer than 300,000 clones, roughly 20% occurring once. The sequenced material came from naive CD4+ T cells from blood. The receptor set was obtained from a woman between 40 and 50 years old with type 1 diabetes.

This clone was counted a few times. This chain links TRBV18 with TRBJ1-5; D gene unclear. This CDR3 has 17 amino acids. Germline V gene data show CDR1 as KGHSH and CDR2 as LQKENI. The ends were cut back, 1 base at V and 0 bases at J, with 13 bases in the middle. The CDR3 region is CASSPLGPPLSNQPQHF. The CDR3, as DNA: TGTGCCAGCTCACCACTGGGCCCTCCTCTTAGCAATCAGCCCCAGCATTTT.

This clone was detected a few times. The chain uses TRBV4-3 and TRBJ2-2; 9 bases are a match to TRBD2. Germline assignment: CDR1 LGHNA and CDR2 YSLEER. The junction had 14 bases not matched to a gene; V was cut back by 0 bases and J by 0 bases. The CDR3 contains 21 residues. The CDR3 region has the DNA TGCGCCAGCAGCCAAGAACCTCTTGGCGGGAGGGCCATGGCGAACACCGGGGAGCTGTTTTTT. Its translation is CASSQEPLGGRAMANTGELFF.

The rearrangement links TRBV4-2 to TRBJ2-7; D is unclear. CDR3 length: 14 amino acids. Trimming stripped 0 bases from V and 5 bases from J, with 11 bases between. Germline V gene lookup returns CDR1 LGHNA and CDR2 YNFKEQ. As DNA, the CDR3 is TGTGCCAGCAGCCAAGATCAGGCTACTCACGAGCAGTACTTC. Protein: CASSQDQATHEQYF.

This clone was observed a few times. V usage is TRBV28 and J usage is TRBJ2-7; 8 bases are shared with TRBD1. V was clipped by 7 bases and J by 6 bases; unmatched bases: 11. Per germline, CDR1 MDHEN and CDR2 SYDVKM. The CDR3 length is 14 residues. Here the CDR3 reads CASTTGTGTSEQYF. The DNA of the CDR3 is TGTGCCAGCACCACCGGGACAGGAACCTCCGAGCAGTACTTC.

Only a few counts were recorded for this clone. This chain links TRBV7-9 with TRBJ1-6, with unresolved D. Germline V gives CDR1 SEHNR, CDR2 FQNEAQ (reference sequence). The ends were cut back, 3 bases at V and 8 bases at J, with 8 bases in the middle. This CDR3 contains 13 residues. CDR3 nucleotides: TGTGCCAGCAGCTTGGTTCGGGATTCACCCCTCCACTTT. Its protein is CASSLVRDSPLHF.

The J gene is TRBJ2-5, the V gene TRBV25-1, with 9 bases aligning to TRBD2. The CDR3 is 15 amino acids. V was clipped by 3 bases and J by 2 bases; unmatched bases: 4. Looked up from germline, CDR1 is MGHDK and CDR2 is SYGVNS. The CDR3: CASSDPTSGQETQYF. As DNA, the CDR3 is TGTGCCAGCAGTGACCCGACTAGCGGTCAAGAGACCCAGTACTTC.

This clone was seen only a few times. This chain connects TRBV2 to TRBJ2-4; 10 bases agree with TRBD1. The length of the CDR3 is 14 residues. Germline V gene data show CDR1 as SNHLY and CDR2 as FYNNEI. The V segment lost 6 bases and the J segment 8 bases; nucleotides outside the gene matches: 7. In nucleotides, the CDR3 is TGTGCCAGCAGGGAGACAGGGGGCGCAGACATTCAGTACTTC. Amino acids: CASRETGGADIQYF. Full variable domain (rest looked up from reference TRBV2 and TRBJ2-4): EPEVTQTPSHQVTQMGQEVILRCVPISNHLYFYWYRQILGQKVEFLVSFYNNEISEKSEIFDDQFSVERPDGSNFTLKIRSTKLEDSAMYFCASRETGGADIQYFGAGTRLSVL.

V and J are TRBV18 and TRBJ2-1; D is ambiguous. Trimming pared 3 bases from V and 8 bases from J, leaving 11 bases between. The V gene's germline CDR1 is KGHSH and CDR2 LQKENI. The CDR3 length is 13 residues. CDR3 amino acids: CASSPLMTYEQFF. The CDR3 bases are TGTGCCAGCTCACCCCTCATGACATATGAGCAGTTCTTC.

This clone was picked up a small number of times. V and J are TRBV29-1 and TRBJ1-2, with TRBD1 identical over 10 bases. There are 13 residues in the CDR3. The J segment lost 2 bases and the V segment lost 7 bases, leaving 4 bases of the junction unmatched. Germline CDR1 and CDR2: SQVTM and ANQGSEA. The CDR3 nucleotides read TGCAGCGCCTGGACAGGGGGGAACTATGGCTACACCTTC. Translation: CSAWTGGNYGYTF.

The V call is TRBV19, the J call TRBJ1-2; D not certain. The germline V and J ends were trimmed by 6 bases and 10 bases, with 12 bases remaining between them. This CDR3 region has 11 residues. CDR1 and CDR2 (germline): LNHDA, SQIVND (reference sequence). CDR3 nucleotide sequence: TGTGCCAGTAGATGGACCGACTACTACACCTTC. This gives the protein CASRWTDYYTF.

This clone was counted a single time. This chain connects TRBV19 to TRBJ2-1; 12 nucleotides match TRBD2. The junction had 4 bases not matched to a gene; V was cut back by 3 bases and J by 4 bases. CDR1 is LNHDA, CDR2 SQIVND, per germline (reference sequence). CDR3 length: 16 residues. The DNA of the CDR3 is TGTGCCAGTAGTATCTGGACTAGCGGGATATACAATGAGCAGTTCTTC. Its protein is CASSIWTSGIYNEQFF.

This chain links TRBV7-2 with TRBJ2-7; 7 bases align to TRBD1. J lost 5 bases, V lost 5 bases, and 15 bases had no gene match. CDR3 length: 16 amino acids. The germline gives CDR1 SGHTA, CDR2 FQGNSA. The DNA of the CDR3 is TGTGCCAGCAGCCCTTATGGCTCACAGGGGAGTAACGAGCAGTACTTC. This sequence encodes CASSPYGSQGSNEQYF. The whole variable domain, remainder taken from reference TRBV7-2 and TRBJ2-7, is GAGVSQSPSNKVTEKGKDVELRCDPISGHTALYWYRQSLGQGLEFLIYFQGNSAPDKSGLPSDRFSAERTGGSVSTLTIQRTQQEDSAVYLCASSPYGSQGSNEQYFGPGTRLTVT.

In its sample, this clone was seen a few times. The rearrangement links TRBV6-1 to TRBJ1-2, with TRBD1 identical over 10 bases. The CDR3 covers 15 residues. Germline CDR1 MNHNS, CDR2 SASEGT. The V and J ends lost 2 bases and 9 bases, in that order; junction bases with no gene match: 9. This CDR3 is CASSESRDRGERYTF. CDR3 sequence (DNA): TGTGCCAGCAGTGAATCCCGGGACAGGGGTGAACGCTACACCTTC.

The chain couples TRBV28 to TRBJ2-5, with 8 bases lining up with TRBD1. The CDR3 runs to 13 residues. Germline assignment: CDR1 MDHEN and CDR2 SYDVKM. The V and J ends lost 6 bases and 4 bases, in that order; junction bases with no gene match: 4. CDR3 sequence reads: CASRPTGAETQYF. CDR3 bases: TGTGCCAGCAGGCCGACAGGGGCAGAGACCCAGTACTTC.